This TCR beta chain was retrieved from a study of blood T cell repertoires in COVID-19. This table comes from immunoSEQ multiplex PCR, and its TCRdb copy is limited to in-frame clones, with some not included. The sample has more than 200,000 clones; about 88% are singletons. CDR1 WNHNN and CDR2 SYGVQD come from the germline V gene (reference sequence). V lost 2 bases and J lost 3, with 7 bases in between. The CDR3 consists of 14 residues. The genes are TRBV10-1 and TRBJ2-2; maybe TRBD2 (5 bases). Sequenced: peripheral blood. The TCR originated in a man aged 30-40 years with active or convalescent COVID-19. Written as DNA, the CDR3 is TGCGCCAGCAGTGAGATCGGGGACACCGGGGAGCTGTTTTTT. It codes for CASSEIGDTGELFF.